Reported below is one T cell receptor (beta chain). Antigen unknown. The CDR3 spans 14 residues. Germline CDR1 is SGHRS and CDR2 is YFSETQ. V gave up 4 bases and J gave up 2 bases, with 12 bases separating them. Measured with immunoSEQ multiplex PCR; TCRdb has only the in-frame clones, and not every one. The sample yields around 150,000 clones, 90% seen once. These data are taken from a study of OX40 agonist ivuxolimab in advanced cancers. The timepoints at which blood was sampled were baseline, cycle 4 day 1, and cycle 7 day 1. Study-wide results and caveats: More expanded clones were found, on average, in CD8+ than in CD4+ T cells.

The sample here was CD4+ or CD8+ T cells sorted from blood, taken in a trial of the OX40 agonist ivuxolimab. The chain couples TRBV5-1 to TRBJ1-2; a weak D match, TRBD1 (6 bases). The TCR sequence derives from an adult with an advanced solid tumor such as melanoma, head and neck, liver or kidney cancer. The CDR3 here is CASSPATGNYGYTF. CDR3 nucleotide sequence: TGCGCCAGCAGCCCGGCGACAGGAAACTATGGCTACACCTTC.